The rows below give T cell receptor beta chains drawn from one sample of a study of blood T cells in healthy people across ages. TCRdb itself ran the 5' RACE reads through MiXCR, one entry per CDR3 protein. The table has 1.8 million or so distinct CDR3 sequences, about 39% seen once. Sequenced: blood. The receptor source for this set is a human donor in good health. CDR3s include the opening cysteine and the closing phenylalanine or tryptophan. A clone size is listed for some rows: how often the clone was seen (once, few, many), or a class if it is expanded.

CDR3aa	j_gene	v_gene	abundance
CASSSTRSTDTQYF	TRBJ2-3	TRBV7-9	NA
CASGHGQTYNEQFF	TRBJ2-1	TRBV5-1	once
CASSPWTGTHTGELFF	TRBJ2-2	TRBV14	NA
CATSSDRGTYNEQFF	TRBJ2-1	TRBV24-1	NA
CASSQGNSGANVLTF	TRBJ2-6	TRBV7-2	NA
CASSQEDGREITYEQYF	TRBJ2-7	TRBV3-1	NA
CSAPREAKNIQYF	TRBJ2-4	TRBV20-1	few
CASSQGRQGQTYNEQFF	TRBJ2-1	TRBV3-1	NA
CASSPSDSYGYTF	TRBJ1-2	TRBV5-1	few
CASSQERQGFTDTQYF	TRBJ2-3	TRBV4-1	NA
CSGRGLWGYTF	TRBJ1-2	TRBV29-1	NA
CSVTTEHENYGYTF	TRBJ1-2	TRBV29-1	NA
CASSLGRTLHQPQHF	TRBJ1-5	TRBV12-3/TRBV12-4	once
CASRRQAGETQYF	TRBJ2-5	TRBV28	NA
CACRRELTTEAFF	TRBJ1-1	TRBV6-2/TRBV6-3	NA